This T cell receptor beta chain was captured by sequencing in a study of blood T cell repertoires in COVID-19. As for the study in general: Acute and convalescent COVID-19 specimens originated in the United States, Italy and Spain. The cDNA or gDNA used as material had been derived from T cells, B-cell-depleted T cells, or PBMCs.

Profiled with immunoSEQ multiplex PCR; TCRdb holds only in-frame clones, not every one. The sample yields about 310,000 clones, 80% to 90% seen once. Two negative PCRs, clearance, or symptom resolution were required of recovered Cohort 3 donors. The length of the CDR3 is 13 residues. The V segment lost 1 base and the J segment 7 bases; nucleotides outside the gene matches: 3. Germline lookup yields CDR1 LGHNA and CDR2 YNFKEQ. Sequencing input: PBMCs or T cells enriched from blood (not recorded which). The receptor's source is a man aged 25 to 40 who had recovered from COVID-19. This sequence joins TRBV4-2 and TRBJ1-2, with 7 bases aligning to TRBD1. CDR3 coding DNA: TGTGCCAGCAGCCAAGGGACAGGAGCTGGCTACACCTTC. It yields the protein CASSQGTGAGYTF.